This T cell receptor beta chain was recovered during a study of shared T cell receptors in the human thymus. The repertoire was sequenced with immunoSEQ multiplex PCR; TCRdb's copy has only in-frame clones and lacks some. This sample carries roughly 660,000 clones, roughly 90% of them seen once, and the ten largest clones take around 0.0099%. Trimming removed 3 bases from V and 12 bases from J; junction bases left unmatched: 4. Per the germline V gene, CDR1 is MGHDK and CDR2 is SYGVNS. This CDR3 has 11 residues. This same sample was also taken into another study, of human thymus T cells. Per that study: Finnish infants who were healthy and having corrective surgery for congenital heart defects made up the donors. Resected material from corrective heart surgery provided the thymus tissue analysed. Use of V and J genes seemed skewed within the thymic and blood repertoires. What related research reported was that thymic repertoires overlapped highly among unrelated individuals.

The rearrangement uses TRBV25-1 and TRBJ2-7; TRBD2 aligns across 8 bases. What was sequenced was thymocytes. This clonotype was obtained from a boy less than two years old with a congenital heart defect. CDR3 DNA: TGTGCCAGCAGTGATAGGACTAGCCGGTACTTC. It translates to CASSDRTSRYF.